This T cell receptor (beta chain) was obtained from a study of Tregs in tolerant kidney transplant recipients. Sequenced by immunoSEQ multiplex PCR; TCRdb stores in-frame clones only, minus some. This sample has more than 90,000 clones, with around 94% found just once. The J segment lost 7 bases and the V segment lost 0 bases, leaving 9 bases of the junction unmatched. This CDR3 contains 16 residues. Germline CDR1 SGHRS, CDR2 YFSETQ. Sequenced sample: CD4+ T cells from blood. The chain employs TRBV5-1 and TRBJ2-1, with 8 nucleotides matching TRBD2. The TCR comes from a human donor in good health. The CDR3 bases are TGCGCCAGCAGCTTGGCCGAGGCGGGAGGTGTGAATGAGCAGTTCTTC. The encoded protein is CASSLAEAGGVNEQFF.